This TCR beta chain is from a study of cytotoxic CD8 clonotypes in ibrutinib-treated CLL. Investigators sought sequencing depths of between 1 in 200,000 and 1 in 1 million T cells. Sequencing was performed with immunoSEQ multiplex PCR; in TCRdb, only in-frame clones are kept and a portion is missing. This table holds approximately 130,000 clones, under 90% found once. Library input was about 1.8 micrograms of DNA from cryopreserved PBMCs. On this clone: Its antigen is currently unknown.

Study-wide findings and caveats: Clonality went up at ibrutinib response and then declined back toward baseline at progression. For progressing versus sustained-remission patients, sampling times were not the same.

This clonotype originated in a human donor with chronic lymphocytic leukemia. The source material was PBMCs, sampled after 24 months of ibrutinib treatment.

Written as DNA, the CDR3 is TGTGCCAGCAGCTTAGTTGGGGGGCTAGCCAAAAACATTCAGTACTTC. Encoded protein: CASSLVGGLAKNIQYF. This rearrangement joins TRBV7-2 to TRBJ2-4; tentatively, D is TRBD1 or TRBD2 (6 bases each). The CDR3 has 16 residues. V was clipped by 1 base and J by 0 bases, with 10 bases between them. Germline V gives CDR1 SGHTA, CDR2 FQGNSA.